This TCR beta chain was captured by sequencing in a study of neoadjuvant anti-PD-1 for oral cavity cancer. In the study overall: Patients without progression got a fourth dose around day 43.

Sample time point: after neoadjuvant nivolumab, at surgical resection. Patients had HPV-negative, locally advanced oral cavity squamous cell carcinoma. TCRdb's copy holds only in-frame clones and misses some; the assay was immunoSEQ multiplex PCR. The table has some 70,000 clones, about 85% seen once. The CDR3 covers 14 residues. Germline CDR1 and CDR2: MNHEY and SVGAGI. With 6 bases removed from V and 4 bases from J, the gap between germline ends came to 13 bases. The V gene is TRBV6-5, the J gene TRBJ1-3; TRBD1 is a possible D gene (5 bases). The source was PBMCs, collected after nivolumab (anti-PD-1) treatment. The TCR originated in a person aged 35-80 years with oral cavity squamous cell carcinoma. CDR3 in amino acids: CASRMAGTGNTIYF. As DNA, the CDR3 is TGTGCCAGCAGGATGGCGGGGACGGGAAACACCATATATTTT.